The 19 T cell receptor beta chains listed next were all sequenced from one sample in a study of graft-versus-host responses after intestinal transplantation. Measured with immunoSEQ multiplex PCR; TCRdb has only the in-frame clones, and not every one. The repertoire holds about 98,000 clones, with around 86% as singletons. Source: PBMCs, taken 255 days after intestinal transplant. Receptors originate from a human patient who received an intestinal transplant, so some T cells may come from the graft donor.

The chain combines TRBV7-9 with TRBJ2-7; 10 bases map to TRBD2. Trimming cost V 2 bases and J 0 bases; bases outside gene matches: 4. Germline-derived CDR1 and CDR2 are SEHNR and FQNEAQ (reference sequence). The CDR3 sequence is 16 residues long. CDR3 in amino acids: CASSLTSGKSSYEQYF. The CDR3 DNA is TGTGCCAGCAGCTTAACTAGCGGGAAAAGCTCCTACGAGCAGTACTTC.

The rearrangement joins TRBV6-5 to TRBJ2-7; D gene uncertain. The CDR3 spans 15 residues. V lost 5 bases and J 0 bases, leaving 14 bases between the germline ends. Germline CDR1 reads MNHEY; CDR2 reads SVGAGI. In DNA form, the CDR3 reads TGTGCCAGCAGTGCCCACACTGGGGTCTCCTACGAGCAGTACTTC. This sequence encodes CASSAHTGVSYEQYF.

V is TRBV19 and J is TRBJ1-1; no definite D call. The CDR3 runs 12 residues. The germline V and J ends were trimmed by 4 bases and 7 bases, with 10 bases remaining between them. Germline CDR1 LNHDA, CDR2 SQIVND (reference sequence). CDR3 residues: CASSTHWSEAFF. As DNA, the CDR3 is TGTGCCAGTAGTACCCATTGGAGTGAAGCTTTCTTT.

The table lists this clone with a few counts. The chain joins TRBV6-5 to TRBJ1-2; D perhaps matches TRBD1 (6 bases). This CDR3 has 15 residues. Germline assignment: CDR1 MNHEY and CDR2 SVGAGI. V gave up 0 bases and J gave up 4 bases, with 12 bases separating them. The DNA for the CDR3 is TGTGCCAGCAGTTACTCGGACAGTTCCGGCTATGGCTACACCTTC. This encodes CASSYSDSSGYGYTF.

The rearrangement links TRBV6-1 to TRBJ1-5; D is ambiguous. The germline V gene has CDR1 MNHNS and CDR2 SASEGT. The CDR3 sequence is 15 residues long. Trimming cost V 7 bases and J 0 bases, with 13 bases left between them. CDR3 in DNA: TGTGCCAGCAATGTGATGAGTGGTAGCAATCAGCCCCAGCATTTT. This codes for CASNVMSGSNQPQHF.

The chain joins TRBV2 to TRBJ1-5; TRBD1 aligns across 8 bases. This CDR3 spans 13 amino acids. With V trimmed by 6 bases and J by 4 bases, 2 bases remained unmatched. Germline V gene data show CDR1 as SNHLY and CDR2 as FYNNEI. CDR3 amino acids: CASSWTGNQPQHF. CDR3 DNA: TGTGCCAGCAGCTGGACAGGGAATCAGCCCCAGCATTTT. The variable domain in full, with the rest retrieved from reference TRBV2 and TRBJ1-5, is EPEVTQTPSHQVTQMGQEVILRCVPISNHLYFYWYRQILGQKVEFLVSFYNNEISEKSEIFDDQFSVERPDGSNFTLKIRSTKLEDSAMYFCASSWTGNQPQHFGDGTRLSIL.

The rearrangement uses TRBV5-5 and TRBJ2-2; 9 nucleotides line up with TRBD1. The CDR3 sequence is 17 residues long. V lost 4 bases, J lost 4 bases, and 11 bases stayed unmatched. Looked up from germline, CDR1 is SGHKS and CDR2 is YYEKEE (reference sequence). This chain's CDR3 is CASSLDPGQGPTGELFF. CDR3 bases: TGTGCCAGCAGCCTGGACCCGGGACAGGGTCCCACCGGGGAGCTGTTTTTT. The variable domain in full, completed from reference TRBV5-5 and TRBJ2-2, reads DAGVTQSPTHLIKTRGQQVTLRCSPISGHKSVSWYQQVLGQGPQFIFQYYEKEERGRGNFPDRFSARQFPNYSSELNVNALLLGDSALYLCASSLDPGQGPTGELFFGEGSRLTVL.

The rearrangement links TRBV6-5 to TRBJ1-5; a possible D gene is TRBD1 (5 bases). This CDR3 is 12 amino acids long. The germline V and J ends were trimmed by 6 bases and 4 bases, with 7 bases remaining between them. Germline CDR1 MNHEY, CDR2 SVGAGI. Here the CDR3 DNA reads TGTGCCAGCAGCCAGGGTAATCAGCCCCAGCATTTT. Amino acids: CASSQGNQPQHF.

The rearrangement links TRBV2 to TRBJ1-2, with 9 bases matching TRBD1. V was pared by 6 bases and J by 6 bases, with 8 bases of the junction left unmatched. The CDR3 length is 14 residues. Germline V lookup: CDR1 SNHLY, CDR2 FYNNEI. CDR3 bases: TGTGCCAGCAGCAGGGACAGGGCTAGTGATGGCTACACCTTC. This translates into CASSRDRASDGYTF.

This chain joins TRBV13 and TRBJ2-3, with 9 bases that match TRBD1. Trimming took 1 base from V and 3 from J; bases not matched to a gene: 2. The CDR3 is 15 residues long. The germline gives CDR1 PRHDT, CDR2 FYEKMQ (reference sequence). DNA of the CDR3: TGTGCCAGCAGCTTAGCCGGGACAGGGACAGATACGCAGTATTTT. Its protein product is CASSLAGTGTDTQYF.

The V and J genes are TRBV2 and TRBJ2-7, with 8 bases lining up with TRBD1. This CDR3 has 17 residues. Germline V gives CDR1 SNHLY, CDR2 FYNNEI. With 4 bases clipped from V and 7 bases from J, the junction kept 18 bases outside the gene matches. CDR3 protein: CASSGGRGRGLPWEQYV. The CDR3 nucleotides read TGTGCCAGCAGTGGGGGCAGGGGGCGCGGACTTCCGTGGGAGCAGTACGTC.

The rearrangement links TRBV5-1 to TRBJ2-5; 12 bases line up with TRBD2. The J segment lost 4 bases and the V segment lost 4 bases, leaving 8 bases of the junction unmatched. CDR1 and CDR2 from the germline V gene are SGHRS and YFSETQ. The CDR3 totals 16 residues. CDR3 in amino acids: CASSPSGGALGETQYF. In DNA, the CDR3 is TGCGCCAGCAGCCCTAGCGGGGGGGCCCTGGGAGAGACCCAGTACTTC.

V usage is TRBV4-2 and J usage is TRBJ2-5, with 8 nucleotides matching TRBD2. Germline V gene lookup returns CDR1 LGHNA and CDR2 YNFKEQ. V lost 0 bases, J lost 3 bases, and 6 bases stayed unmatched. This CDR3 comprises 16 residues. CDR3 nucleotide sequence: TGTGCCAGCAGCCAAGATTGGGCGGGGGGAAAAGAGACCCAGTACTTC. Translating gives CASSQDWAGGKETQYF.

The V gene is TRBV27, the J gene TRBJ1-1; a weak D match, TRBD1 (5 bases). V was clipped by 8 bases and J by 1 base, with 14 bases between them. The CDR3 has 14 residues. CDR1 is MNHEY, CDR2 SMNVEV, per germline (reference sequence). CDR3 DNA: TGTGCCAGCGGGTCCGGGAGGGGGAACACTGAAGCTTTCTTT. This sequence encodes CASGSGRGNTEAFF.

The genes are TRBV28 and TRBJ1-1; D is possibly TRBD1 (5 bases). The V end lost 4 bases, the J end lost 5 bases, and 5 bases lay between the germline ends. Germline loops: CDR1 MDHEN, CDR2 SYDVKM. This CDR3 comprises 11 residues. CDR3 nucleotides: TGTGCCAGCAGTTGGGGGACTGAAGCTTTCTTT. The encoded protein is CASSWGTEAFF.

The sample holds a few counts of this clone. V usage is TRBV19 and J usage is TRBJ1-5; perhaps TRBD1 as D (5 bases). V was clipped by 5 bases and J by 5 bases, with 19 bases between them. The CDR3 runs 16 residues. Germline CDR1 LNHDA, CDR2 SQIVND (reference sequence). The CDR3 region is CASSPRTLQEDQPQHF. The CDR3 DNA reads as TGTGCCAGTAGTCCTCGGACCCTACAGGAAGATCAGCCCCAGCATTTT. Full variable domain (missing parts from reference TRBV19 and TRBJ1-5): DGGITQSPKYLFRKEGQNVTLSCEQNLNHDAMYWYRQDPGQGLRLIYYSQIVNDFQKGDIAEGYSVSREKKESFPLTVTSAQKNPTAFYLCASSPRTLQEDQPQHFGDGTRLSIL.

The chain has TRBV11-2 and TRBJ1-6, with a tentative D call TRBD1 (6 bases). Per the germline V gene, CDR1 is SGHAT and CDR2 is FQNNGV. Trimming took 6 bases from V and 2 from J, leaving 14 bases between them. CDR3 size: 16 residues. The CDR3 sequence is CASREQQGAYNSPLHF. CDR3 bases: TGTGCCAGCAGGGAGCAACAGGGCGCCTATAATTCACCCCTCCACTTT.

This rearrangement joins TRBV28 to TRBJ2-1; 11 nucleotides match TRBD1. The CDR3 extends over 18 amino acids. Looked up from germline, CDR1 is MDHEN and CDR2 is SYDVKM. Losses at the gene ends were 8 bases for V and 4 bases for J; bases not matched to a gene: 16. The CDR3 coding sequence is TGTGCCAGCGACGCCGGGACAGGGGGATCAAGTCGGTACAATGAGCAGTTCTTC. It is translated as CASDAGTGGSSRYNEQFF.

The chain carries TRBV2 and TRBJ2-7; tentative D call: TRBD2 (6 bases). V dropped 2 bases and J dropped 2 bases, with 10 bases sitting between them. Germline V CDR1 and CDR2: SNHLY, FYNNEI. This CDR3 is 14 amino acids long. The CDR3 reads CASSELATPYEQYF. As DNA, the CDR3 is TGTGCCAGCAGTGAACTAGCGACCCCCTACGAGCAGTACTTC.